This passage covers 4 T cell receptor beta chains from one sample sequenced in a study of graft-versus-host responses after intestinal transplantation. These receptors are not linked to any known antigen. Using immunoSEQ multiplex PCR, the repertoire was profiled, and TCRdb retains in-frame clones only, with some absent. The sample lists around 90,000 clones, roughly 90% occurring once. This sample comprised unstimulated CD8+ T cells sorted from spleen or lymph node cells, obtained before transplant. The receptors originated from a human donor who was the organ donor for an intestinal transplant.

V and J are TRBV11-3 and TRBJ2-7; TRBD2 matches 10 bases. Germline lookup yields CDR1 SGHNT and CDR2 YENEEA. The CDR3 runs to 13 residues. V was pared by 6 bases and J by 4 bases, with 3 bases of the junction left unmatched. The CDR3 loop reads CASSPSGGYEQYF. The CDR3 DNA reads TGTGCCAGCAGTCCTAGCGGGGGTTACGAGCAGTACTTC.

The rearrangement uses TRBV7-6 and TRBJ2-7; D gene uncertain. This CDR3 contains 13 residues. Germline CDR1 SGHVS, CDR2 FNYEAQ. V lost 5 bases to trimming and J lost 0 bases, with 8 bases between them. The CDR3 spells CASSPFLSYEQYF. Written as DNA, the CDR3 is TGTGCCAGCAGCCCGTTTCTCTCCTACGAGCAGTACTTC. The full variable domain, with the rest looked up from reference TRBV7-6 and TRBJ2-7, is GAGVSQSPRYKVTKRGQDVALRCDPISGHVSLYWYRQALGQGPEFLTYFNYEAQQDKSGLPNDRFSAERPEGSISTLTIQRTEQRDSAMYRCASSPFLSYEQYFGPGTRLTVT.

The gene calls are TRBV14 and TRBJ1-1; TRBD1 agrees at 8 bases. The CDR3 has 15 residues. Germline V lookup: CDR1 SGHDN, CDR2 FVKESK. V lost 4 bases, J lost 3 bases, and 7 bases stayed unmatched. The CDR3 loop reads CASSRMDRADTEAFF. CDR3 nucleotides: TGTGCCAGCAGCCGCATGGACAGGGCGGACACTGAAGCTTTCTTT.

V and J are TRBV4-2 and TRBJ1-2, with D possibly matching TRBD1 (6 bases). The CDR3 loop spans 15 amino acids. Looked up from germline, CDR1 is LGHNA and CDR2 is YNFKEQ. V was pared by 5 bases and J by 2 bases, with 15 bases between. The CDR3 DNA reads TGTGCCAGCAGCGGGGGACAAGACGAGAACTATGGCTACACCTTC. Its translation: CASSGGQDENYGYTF.